A single sample is the source of the 30 T cell receptor beta chains below, sequenced in a study of T cell clonality in common variable immunodeficiency. TCRdb keeps only in-frame clones here, not all; method: immunoSEQ multiplex PCR. The table lists some 60,000 clones, with no singletons. The sequenced sample consisted of peripheral blood mononuclear cells. These receptors all come from a person aged 18 to 69 in good health.

This clone was counted many times. The CDR3 extends 3 residues past the end of the read, so its final part is completed from the germline J gene. V usage is TRBV28 and J usage is TRBJ1-6; 8 nucleotides match TRBD1. The CDR3 is made up of 16 amino acids. Germline CDR1 and CDR2: MDHEN and SYDVKM. J gave up 9 bases and V 6 bases, and 13 bases lay outside the gene matches. Partial CDR3 DNA: TGTGCCAGCAGCCCCTCCGGACAGGGAGATTCTTCACCC. Protein: CASSPSGQGDSSP. In full, the CDR3 reads CASSPSGQGDSSPLHF.

This clone was observed at least ten times. The CDR3 end lies 3 residues beyond the end of the read and is filled in from the germline J gene. This chain joins TRBV5-8 and TRBJ1-4; D unresolved. The V and J ends lost 0 bases and 10 bases respectively, with 13 bases between them. The germline gives CDR1 SGHTS, CDR2 YDEGEE. This CDR3 has 14 residues. CDR3 sequence: CASSLALTSGKLFF. The DNA read from the CDR3 is TGTGCCAGCAGCTTGGCCCTTACAAGTGGAAAA.

This clone was counted at least ten times. The read falls 3 residues short of the CDR3 end, and the missing part is taken from the germline J gene. This chain uses TRBV20-1 with TRBJ2-1, with 9 bases aligning to TRBD2. Unmatched junction bases numbered 10, after V lost 5 bases and J lost 5 bases. Per the germline V gene, CDR1 is DFQATT and CDR2 is SNEGSKA (reference sequence). CDR3 length: 15 residues. The covered CDR3 bases are TGCAGTGCTCTTACCTCGGGACTAGCAGACAATGAG. Encoded protein: CSALTSGLADNE. The complete CDR3 sequence is CSALTSGLADNEQFF.

Comment on this clone: The read gets to within 3 residues of the CDR3 end, and the germline J gene fills in the rest. The chain couples TRBV18 to TRBJ1-2; 9 bases map to TRBD1. With V trimmed by 3 bases and J by 5 bases, 4 bases remained unmatched. The CDR3 sequence is 14 residues long. Looked up from germline, CDR1 is KGHSH and CDR2 is LQKENI. The sequenced part of the CDR3 DNA is TGTGCCAGCTCACCGTCCGGGACAGGGTATGGC. Its protein product is CASSPSGTGYG. Given in full, the CDR3 is CASSPSGTGYGYTF.

The sample holds many counts of this clone. Read coverage stops 3 residues before the CDR3 terminus; the germline J gene supplies the remainder. The chain has TRBV5-8 and TRBJ2-2; 13 nucleotides match TRBD2. CDR3 length equals 15 residues. The ends lost 5 bases at V and 6 bases at J; junction bases unmatched: 4. Looked up from germline, CDR1 is SGHTS and CDR2 is YDEGEE. CDR3 bases read: TGTGCCAGCAGTGGACTAGCGGGAGTGTCCGGGGAG. Translation: CASSGLAGVSGE. The complete CDR3 reads CASSGLAGVSGELFF.

This clone was picked up many times. The CDR3: CASSTTKPGHLYEQYF. Incomplete CDR3 DNA: TGTGCCAGCAGTACAACAAAACCGGGACACCTATACGAG. The chain carries TRBV6-2 or TRBV6-3 and TRBJ2-7; D may be TRBD1 (6 bases). Read data end 3 residues before the CDR3 end; the end is taken from the germline J gene. Trimming stripped 5 bases from V and 4 bases from J, with 21 bases between. Germline V CDR1 and CDR2: MNHEY, SVGEGT. This CDR3 region has 16 residues.

This clone was picked up many times. The CDR3 end falls 3 residues outside the read, so it is completed with the germline J gene. The genes are TRBV5-1 and TRBJ2-5; the D gene is possibly TRBD1 (6 bases). Per the germline V gene, CDR1 is SGHRS and CDR2 is YFSETQ. This CDR3 contains 14 residues. V dropped 0 bases and J dropped 2 bases, with 8 bases sitting between them. CDR3 DNA, as far as it was read: TGCGCCAGCAGCTTGGGTGGACAGCAAGAGACC. Translated: CASSLGGQQET. The whole CDR3 protein is CASSLGGQQETQYF.

This clone has ten or more counts. The read stops 3 residues short of the end of the CDR3; the missing end is completed from the germline J gene. The gene calls are TRBV11-2 and TRBJ2-3; 9 bases are a match to TRBD1. Germline loops: CDR1 SGHAT, CDR2 FQNNGV. The CDR3 sequence is 15 residues long. The J segment lost 0 bases and the V segment lost 5 bases, leaving 3 bases of the junction unmatched. CDR3 bases read: TGTGCCAGCAGCGGACAGGGGTCTAGCACAGATACG. This translates into CASSGQGSSTDT. The whole CDR3 sequence is CASSGQGSSTDTQYF.

This clone appeared many times. The DNA ends 3 residues before the CDR3 does, and the rest of the CDR3 is filled in from the germline J gene. This sequence joins TRBV7-2 and TRBJ2-3; 7 bases fit TRBD2. V trimming: 1 base; J trimming: 4 bases; junction bases outside the gene matches: 2. The CDR3 extends over 14 amino acids. Germline CDR1 reads SGHTA; CDR2 reads FQGNSA. The CDR3 reads CASSLGGSADTQYF. The covered CDR3 bases are TGTGCCAGCAGCTTAGGCGGGAGCGCAGATACG.

This clone was seen many times. The read terminates 3 residues ahead of where the CDR3 ends, so the germline J gene completes it. The genes are TRBV6-1 and TRBJ2-7; TRBD1 agrees at 8 bases. Losses at the gene ends were 3 bases for V and 5 bases for J; bases not matched to a gene: 6. CDR1 is MNHNS and CDR2 is SASEGT in the germline V gene. The CDR3 sequence is 14 residues long. The chain's CDR3 is CASSEQGAMDEQYF. The CDR3 DNA, read in part, is TGTGCCAGCAGTGAGCAGGGGGCTATGGACGAG.

This clone was found many times. The germline gene is not matched at one end of the junction; a read error may be the cause. The read terminates 3 residues ahead of where the CDR3 ends, so the germline J gene completes it. V is TRBV4-2 and J is TRBJ2-5, with D maybe TRBD2 (5 bases). Germline CDR1 and CDR2: LGHNA and YNFKEQ. CDR3 length: 14 residues. The sequenced part of the CDR3 DNA is TGCGCCAGCAGCCAAGAGGGCAGCCTGGAGACC. It specifies CASSQEGSLET. The whole CDR3 reads CASSQEGSLETQYF.

This clone was picked up many times. The read finishes 3 residues shy of the CDR3 end, and the germline J gene is used to complete it. The chain joins TRBV10-1 to TRBJ2-4; D gene uncertain. CDR1 and CDR2 from the germline V gene are WNHNN and SYGVQD (reference sequence). The V end lost 0 bases, the J end lost 0 bases, and 9 bases lay between the germline ends. This CDR3 spans 16 amino acids. The CDR3 is CASSESASLAKNIQYF. The covered CDR3 bases are TGCGCCAGCAGTGAGTCGGCATCCCTAGCCAAAAACATT.

This clone was detected ten times or more. The DNA ends 3 residues before the CDR3 does, and the rest of the CDR3 is filled in from the germline J gene. The genes are TRBV2 and TRBJ2-1; TRBD2 matches at 10 bases. The CDR3 loop spans 15 amino acids. Germline CDR1 SNHLY, CDR2 FYNNEI. The ends lost 6 bases at V and 4 bases at J; junction bases unmatched: 6. CDR3 loop: CASRASGSFYNEQFF. The covered CDR3 bases are TGTGCCAGCAGAGCTAGCGGGAGTTTTTACAATGAG.

This clone was seen at least ten times. The CDR3 is cut off 3 residues early in the read; its end comes from the germline J gene. The genes are TRBV20-1 and TRBJ1-6; TRBD1 matches 7 bases. The ends lost 0 bases at V and 8 bases at J; junction bases unmatched: 10. The V gene's germline CDR1 is DFQATT and CDR2 SNEGSKA (reference sequence). This CDR3 comprises 16 residues. The CDR3 bases that were read are TGCAGTGCTAGAGATCTTAACAGGGGATTCGATTCACCC. Translated, it gives CSARDLNRGFDSP. The complete CDR3 protein is CSARDLNRGFDSPLHF.

This clone was counted ten times or more. The missing CDR3 end, 3 residues past where the read stops, is filled in from the germline J gene. The J gene is TRBJ2-1, the V gene TRBV5-4, with TRBD2 as a possible D gene (5 bases). Trimming left V 3 bases short and J 7 bases short, with 17 bases between. The germline CDR1 and CDR2 sequences are SGHNT and YYREEE (reference sequence). The CDR3 consists of 15 residues. The sequenced part of the CDR3 DNA is TGTGCCAGCAGCTCCGGGGATCTCCTGGAGAATGAG. This gives the protein CASSSGDLLENE. The full CDR3 is CASSSGDLLENEQFF.

This clone was found many times. The read is 3 residues too short to cover the CDR3 end, so that end is filled in from the germline J gene. This chain joins TRBV5-5 and TRBJ2-7; TRBD1 might be the D (8 bases). Germline CDR1 SGHKS, CDR2 YYEKEE (reference sequence). The CDR3 extends over 15 amino acids. The V end lost 3 bases, the J end lost 4 bases, and 17 bases lay between the germline ends. The CDR3 sequence is CASSSGGDRGYEQYF. CDR3 DNA (partial): TGTGCCAGCAGCTCGGGAGGCGACAGGGGATACGAG.

This clone was recorded at least ten times. Read sequence stops 3 residues before the CDR3 end, and the germline J gene provides the missing end. The chain recombines TRBV5-1 with TRBJ1-1; 7 bases map to TRBD1. CDR1 SGHRS and CDR2 YFSETQ come from the germline V gene. Trimming at V came to 4 bases and at J to 1 base, leaving 7 bases not matched to a gene. The CDR3 contains 15 residues. The covered CDR3 bases are TGCGCCAGCAGCACCGGACAGGTTACGAACACTGAA. Its translation: CASSTGQVTNTE. The CDR3 as a whole reads CASSTGQVTNTEAFF.

This clone was counted ten times or more. The read terminates 3 residues ahead of where the CDR3 ends, so the germline J gene completes it. The rearrangement links TRBV20-1 to TRBJ2-5; the D gene could be TRBD1 or TRBD2 (5 bases each). Germline V gives CDR1 DFQATT, CDR2 SNEGSKA (reference sequence). Trimming took off 6 bases at V and 6 bases at J, with 17 bases between the two ends. The CDR3 is made up of 13 amino acids. The CDR3 DNA, read in part, is TGCAGTGCACCCCCTAGGGGAGATAAGACC. Amino acid sequence: CSAPPRGDKT. Given in full, the CDR3 is CSAPPRGDKTQYF.

This clone was observed at least ten times. Read data end 3 residues before the CDR3 end; the end is taken from the germline J gene. V is TRBV5-1 and J is TRBJ1-2; 10 nucleotides agree with TRBD1. There are 12 residues in the CDR3. The germline CDR1 and CDR2 sequences are SGHRS and YFSETQ. Here the CDR3 reads CASTGGTGAYTF. Incomplete CDR3 DNA: TGCGCCAGCACTGGGGGGACAGGGGCC.

This clone has at least ten counts. The CDR3 end falls 3 residues outside the read, so it is completed with the germline J gene. The rearrangement links TRBV28 to TRBJ2-5, with a tentative D call TRBD1 (5 bases). Trimming removed 2 bases at V and 5 bases at J, with 12 bases between. This CDR3 has 14 residues. Looked up from germline, CDR1 is MDHEN and CDR2 is SYDVKM. CDR3 residues: CASSLKTVAETQYF. The sequenced CDR3 bases are TGTGCCAGCAGTTTAAAGACAGTAGCCGAGACC. Together with reference TRBV28 and TRBJ2-5, the CDR3 gives the full variable domain: DVKVTQSSRYLVKRTGEKVFLECVQDMDHENMFWYRQDPGLGLRLIYFSYDVKMKEKGDIPEGYSVSREKKERFSLILESASTNQTSMYLCASSLKTVAETQYFGPGTRLLVL.

In its sample, this clone was seen many times. The CDR3 end lies 3 residues beyond the end of the read and is filled in from the germline J gene. V usage is TRBV5-4 and J usage is TRBJ2-5; the match to TRBD1 covers 7 bases. The CDR3 loop spans 14 amino acids. After removal of 4 bases from V and 2 bases from J, the junction contained 5 bases not matched to a gene. CDR1 is SGHNT, CDR2 YYREEE, per germline (reference sequence). The covered CDR3 bases are TGTGCCAGCAGCCCGGGACAGACACAAGAGACC. Its protein is CASSPGQTQET. The full CDR3 is CASSPGQTQETQYF.

The DNA read from the CDR3 is TGTGCCAGCAGCCCCGGTCTCGGGACG. Amino acids: CASSPGLGT. The CDR3 as a whole reads CASSPGLGTQYF. The chain carries TRBV5-5 and TRBJ2-3; no clear D. Read data end 3 residues before the CDR3 end; the end is taken from the germline J gene. CDR3 length: 12 amino acids. Germline assignment: CDR1 SGHKS and CDR2 YYEKEE (reference sequence).

Many counts were recorded for this clone. The CDR3 end is not reached by the read, which stops 3 residues before it; the germline J gene fills it in. The chain recombines TRBV20-1 with TRBJ1-2, with TRBD1 as a possible D gene (6 bases). V was shortened by 2 bases and J by 7 bases, with 8 bases between the two germline ends. Germline V gene data show CDR1 as DFQATT and CDR2 as SNEGSKA (reference sequence). The CDR3 has 11 amino acids. The CDR3 DNA, read in part, is TGCAGTGCTAGACCAGGGGTTGGC. It translates to CSARPGVG. The whole CDR3 sequence is CSARPGVGYTF.

This clone came up many times. The read finishes 3 residues shy of the CDR3 end, and the germline J gene is used to complete it. The V and J genes are TRBV18 and TRBJ2-2, with TRBD2 matching over 13 bases. The CDR3 consists of 15 residues. Per the germline V gene, CDR1 is KGHSH and CDR2 is LQKENI. V was clipped by 6 bases and J by 6 bases; unmatched bases: 4. The CDR3 sequence: CASSPTSGRSGELFF. Partial CDR3 DNA: TGTGCCAGCTCTCCGACTAGCGGGAGGTCCGGGGAG.

This clone was recorded many times. Read sequence stops 3 residues before the CDR3 end, and the germline J gene provides the missing end. This chain links TRBV7-3 with TRBJ2-2; 8 nucleotides agree with TRBD2. Germline V CDR1 and CDR2: SGHTA, FQGTGA. This CDR3 is 14 amino acids long. The V gene end was trimmed by 4 bases and the J gene end by 4 bases; junction bases not matched to a gene: 2. The CDR3 DNA, read in part, is TGTGCCAGCAGCTCCGGGACTAGCACCGGGGAG. Translating it yields CASSSGTSTGE. The full CDR3 sequence reads CASSSGTSTGELFF.

CDR3 sequence: CASSRSGEGYYNEQFF. CDR3 DNA (partial): TGCGCCAGCAGCCGTTCCGGGGAGGGATACTACAATGAG. V usage is TRBV10-2 and J usage is TRBJ2-1; 7 nucleotides agree with TRBD2. The CDR3 end falls 3 residues outside the read, so it is completed with the germline J gene. Germline CDR1 is WSHSY and CDR2 is SAAADI. The J segment lost 3 bases and the V segment lost 6 bases, leaving 11 bases of the junction unmatched. This CDR3 contains 16 residues.

The CDR3 sequence is CASSPGGDQPQHF. Partial CDR3 DNA: TGTGCCAGCTCACCGGGAGGGGATCAGCCC. The rearrangement joins TRBV18 to TRBJ1-5, with TRBD1 as a possible D gene (5 bases). Read sequence stops 3 residues before the CDR3 end, and the germline J gene provides the missing end. The germline CDR1 and CDR2 sequences are KGHSH and LQKENI. The CDR3 runs to 13 residues. The V gene lost 3 bases and the J gene lost 5 bases, with 8 bases spanning the gap.

This clone was seen many times. The missing CDR3 end, 3 residues past where the read stops, is filled in from the germline J gene. This rearrangement joins TRBV5-1 to TRBJ2-5; 9 nucleotides align to TRBD2. The germline gives CDR1 SGHRS, CDR2 YFSETQ. The CDR3 totals 16 residues. J gave up 1 base and V 0 bases, and 4 bases lay outside the gene matches. CDR3 bases read: TGCGCCAGCAGCTTGGGGCTAGCGGGATCCCAAGAGACC. Translation gives CASSLGLAGSQET. The whole CDR3 sequence is CASSLGLAGSQETQYF. The full variable domain, completed using reference TRBV5-1 and TRBJ2-5, is KAGVTQTPRYLIKTRGQQVTLSCSPISGHRSVSWYQQTPGQGLQFLFEYFSETQRNKGNFPGRFSGRQFSNSRSEMNVSTLELGDSALYLCASSLGLAGSQETQYFGPGTRLLVL.

This clone came up many times. The read terminates 3 residues before the CDR3 end, so the remaining end is supplied by the germline J gene. This sequence joins TRBV4-1 and TRBJ1-1; 10 positions match TRBD1. V was clipped by 2 bases and J by 3 bases; unmatched bases: 6. The CDR3 spans 16 residues. CDR1 and CDR2 from the germline V gene are MGHRA and YSYEKL. CDR3 residues: CASSQKEGTGDTEAFF. Partial CDR3 DNA: TGCGCCAGCAGCCAAAAGGAGGGGACAGGGGACACTGAA.

This clone was detected a few times. The read halts 3 residues ahead of the CDR3 end, with the missing end drawn from the germline J gene. The chain carries TRBV30 and TRBJ2-3; a possible D gene is TRBD2 (5 bases). The germline V and J ends were trimmed by 4 bases and 6 bases, with 11 bases remaining between them. The CDR3 runs to 12 residues. Germline CDR1 reads GTSNPN; CDR2 reads SVGIG (reference sequence). Partial CDR3 DNA: TGTGCCTGGACCCCCGGCGGGGATACG. Translating it yields CAWTPGGDT. The entire CDR3 is CAWTPGGDTQYF.